A selection of T cell receptor beta chains follows, all from one sample in a study of blood T cells in healthy people across ages. TCRdb processed the 5' RACE reads anew with MiXCR; each CDR3 protein has one entry. Here the sample spans about 780,000 distinct CDR3 sequences, roughly 24% being singletons. These data are also associated with another study on T cells of mothers and their children.

The sample consisted of blood. The receptors stem from a boy between 10 and 17 years old in good health. Both conserved end residues are trimmed from each CDR3.

j_gene,v_gene,CDR3aa
TRBJ2-3,TRBV9,ASSPTPENRDTQY
TRBJ1-1,TRBV19,ASSNQGAVEAF
TRBJ2-5,TRBV6-6,ASSPGGPGRETQY
TRBJ1-3,TRBV7-8,ASSLYGESGNTLY
TRBJ2-5,TRBV5-1,ASSLSASGGPLEETQY
TRBJ2-5,TRBV7-9,ASSRRVGGETQY
TRBJ2-2,TRBV10-3,AISGAPGGTGELF
TRBJ2-7,TRBV5-1,ASRKRQVADEQY
TRBJ2-5,TRBV27,ASRPTGREETQY
TRBJ1-2,TRBV2,ASSKTGEGDYGYT
TRBJ2-5,TRBV5-1,ASSRTGSETQY
TRBJ2-2,TRBV7-3,ASSGGGSAGELF
TRBJ2-1,TRBV29-1,SVDRASLNEQF
TRBJ2-5,TRBV4-1,ASSQDSGGLETQY
TRBJ2-7,TRBV5-1,ASSLEGGRRSYEQY
TRBJ2-1,TRBV20-1,SALGAGNEQF
TRBJ1-3,TRBV15,ATSKQASGNTIY
TRBJ1-3,TRBV2,ASSVYEGYSGNTIY
NA,TRBV4-2,ASSHTGLAVNEQF
TRBJ2-1,TRBV5-1,ASSLSLAGSSSCNEQF
TRBJ2-1,TRBV25-1,ASSELGGGGSYNEQF
TRBJ1-1,TRBV10-1,ASSEANTSPAF
NA,TRBV20-1,SASVTRSSYEQY
TRBJ1-5,TRBV4-2,ASSQESRGPQH
TRBJ2-7,TRBV12-3/TRBV12-4,ASSLGPAGTGGKYEQY
TRBJ2-3,TRBV20-1,SAPTSSPRTDTQY
TRBJ2-4,TRBV12-3/TRBV12-4,ASSFASETRTIQY
TRBJ2-7,TRBV7-9,ASSSQGPTYEQY
TRBJ1-2,TRBV6-5,ASSYRDSYT
TRBJ2-5,TRBV20-1,TVAGDPQETQY
TRBJ2-5,TRBV20-1,SAGTSGGAQETQY
TRBJ2-3,TRBV11-2,ASSLDRGLDTQY
TRBJ2-2,TRBV7-3,ASSLERGVPGELF